The next 20 T cell receptor beta chains were all read from a single sample in a study of tissue T cells after allogeneic stem cell transplantation. Here immunoSEQ multiplex PCR was the method, and the copy in TCRdb shows in-frame clones only, minus some. The top ten hold 0.7% of the sample, which has more than 45,000 clones, less than 75% seen once. Sample: sorted cells pooled from one or two spleens. The receptors here all came from a pool of C57BL/6 mice in good health.

As to this clone: Mouse germline and gene names are used. The sequence runs out 1 residue before the end of the CDR3; the remainder is reconstructed from the germline J gene. The chain employs TRBV5 and TRBJ2-1; D is unclear. Germline CDR1 is LGHNA and CDR2 is YNLKQL (reference sequence). The CDR3 runs 15 residues. Trimming left V 0 bases short and J 0 bases short, with 6 bases between. The CDR3 DNA, read in part, is TGTGCCAGCAGCCAAGATAACAGTAACTATGCTGAGCAGTTC. Its protein product is CASSQDNSNYAEQF. The whole CDR3 is CASSQDNSNYAEQFF.

Remarks on this clone: Mouse names are used for the genes. The read ends 1 residue before the CDR3 terminus; that terminus is restored from the germline J gene. The rearrangement joins TRBV3 to TRBJ1-4; possibly TRBD1 for D (5 bases). CDR3 size: 14 residues. The germline CDR1 and CDR2 sequences are SNHLY and FYNGKV (reference sequence). The germline V and J ends were trimmed by 1 base and 3 bases, with 6 bases remaining between them. The DNA read from the CDR3 is TGTGCCAGCAGCTTAGGGGGCCCCAACGAAAGATTATTT. Amino acid sequence: CASSLGGPNERLF. The whole CDR3 protein is CASSLGGPNERLFF.

With respect to this clone: Gene labels here are mouse ones. The CDR3 end falls 1 residue outside the read, so it is completed with the germline J gene. V gene TRBV29 combines with J gene TRBJ2-5; D uncertain. Germline V gene sequence: CDR1 MSHET, CDR2 SYDVDS. This CDR3 contains 14 residues. The V end lost 2 bases, the J end lost 1 base, and 7 bases lay between the germline ends. The sequenced part of the CDR3 DNA is TGTGCTAGCAGTTTAGAGGGAGACCAAGACACCCAGTAC. This sequence encodes CASSLEGDQDTQY. The whole CDR3 protein is CASSLEGDQDTQYF.

Comment on this clone: Mouse names are used for the genes. The CDR3 end is not reached by the read, which stops 1 residue before it; the germline J gene fills it in. The rearrangement links TRBV26 to TRBJ2-1; the match to TRBD1 covers 11 bases. The V gene end was trimmed by 4 bases and the J gene end by 1 base; junction bases not matched to a gene: 3. The CDR3 totals 16 residues. Looked up from germline, CDR1 is KGHPV and CDR2 is FQNQEV (reference sequence). CDR3 sequence: CASSPRDRGNYAEQFF. CDR3 DNA, as far as it was read: TGTGCCAGCAGTCCCCGGGACAGGGGGAACTATGCTGAGCAGTTC.

Comment on this clone: Gene and germline names: mouse. The observed sequence ends 1 residue before the CDR3 terminus, with the missing tail filled in from the germline J gene. The chain joins TRBV16 to TRBJ1-4; 10 bases are a match to TRBD1. V dropped 5 bases and J dropped 7; count of bases not matched to a gene: 4. CDR1 is SGHSA, CDR2 FRNQAP, per germline. The CDR3 extends over 14 amino acids. The CDR3 reads CASSRDRGSERLFF. Incomplete CDR3 DNA: TGTGCAAGCAGCCGGGACAGGGGAAGCGAAAGATTATTT. The full variable domain, in which reference TRBV16 and TRBJ1-4 provide the parts outside the CDR3, is NAGVIQTPRHKVTGKGQEATLWCEPISGHSAVFWYRQTIVQGLEFLTYFRNQAPIDDSGMPKERFSAQMPNQSHSTLKIQSTQPQDSAVYLCASSRDRGSERLFFGHGTKLSVL.

Turning to this clone: Any gene name here is a mouse gene name. Coverage ceases 1 residue before the CDR3 finishes, and the germline J gene fills in the end. The V call is TRBV29, the J call TRBJ2-7; maybe TRBD1 (5 bases). CDR3 size: 12 residues. CDR1 is MSHET, CDR2 SYDVDS, per germline. The ends were cut back, 7 bases at V and 4 bases at J, with 11 bases in the middle. CDR3 DNA (partial): TGTGCTAGCACTCTCGACAGATATGAACAGTAC. It encodes CASTLDRYEQY. The complete CDR3 reads CASTLDRYEQYF.

A remark on this clone: The listed genes are named as in mouse. The read falls 1 residue short of the CDR3 end, and the missing part is taken from the germline J gene. The rearrangement uses TRBV19 and TRBJ2-3; TRBD2 matches at 7 bases. V gave up 4 bases and J gave up 1 base; unmatched junction bases: 6. Germline CDR1 reads FNHDT; CDR2 reads SITEND (reference sequence). This CDR3 spans 15 amino acids. The DNA read from the CDR3 is TGTGCCAGCAGTCGGACTGGTTGGGGTGCAGAAACGCTGTAT. It specifies CASSRTGWGAETLY. The complete CDR3 protein is CASSRTGWGAETLYF.

Details on this clone: Gene names are the mouse ones. The CDR3 end falls 1 residue outside the read, so it is completed with the germline J gene. The chain carries TRBV1 and TRBJ2-5; 8 bases agree with TRBD1. The junction had 0 bases not matched to a gene; V was cut back by 1 base and J by 0 bases. This CDR3 contains 15 residues. The V gene's germline CDR1 is NSQYPW and CDR2 LRSPGD (reference sequence). This CDR3 reads CTCSAGQGNQDTQYF. The CDR3 bases that were read are TGCACCTGCAGTGCAGGACAGGGGAACCAAGACACCCAGTAC.

Of note for this clone: The listed genes are named as in mouse. The read finishes 1 residue shy of the CDR3 end, and the germline J gene is used to complete it. The genes are TRBV3 and TRBJ1-1; D is ambiguous. Germline CDR1 and CDR2: SNHLY and FYNGKV (reference sequence). This CDR3 is built from 14 residues. Trimming took 3 bases from V and 0 from J, leaving 8 bases between them. This chain's CDR3 is CASSFGVANTEVFF. The sequenced part of the CDR3 DNA is TGTGCCAGCAGCTTCGGGGTTGCAAACACAGAAGTCTTC. The full variable domain, its missing parts supplied by reference TRBV3 and TRBJ1-1, is GPKVLQIPSHQIIDMGQMVTLNCDPVSNHLYFYWYKQILGQQMEFLVNFYNGKVMEKSKLFKDQFSVERPDGSYFTLKIQPTALEDSAVYFCASSFGVANTEVFFGKGTRLTVV.

This clone came up a few times. Gene names are the mouse ones. The read terminates 1 residue ahead of where the CDR3 ends, so the germline J gene completes it. The sample has other DNA sequences that encode this CDR3 too. The V call is TRBV19, the J call TRBJ2-7; TRBD2 matches at 13 bases. This CDR3 is 15 amino acids long. The V segment lost 3 bases and the J segment 0 bases; nucleotides outside the gene matches: 0. The V gene's germline CDR1 is FNHDT and CDR2 SITEND (reference sequence). The CDR3 bases that were read are TGTGCCAGCAGTAGGGACTGGGGGGGCTCCTATGAACAGTAC. It translates to CASSRDWGGSYEQY. The entire CDR3 protein is CASSRDWGGSYEQYF.

This clone was detected once. Mouse gene names apply. The read ends 1 residue early relative to the CDR3; the germline J gene fills the gap. J is TRBJ1-3 and V is TRBV26; D is unclear. The V end was cut by 3 bases, the J end by 0 bases, with 9 bases between. Germline values: CDR1 KGHPV, CDR2 FQNQEV (reference sequence). The CDR3 sequence is 15 residues long. The CDR3 loop reads CASSLQGLSGNTLYF. The CDR3 DNA, read in part, is TGTGCCAGCAGTCTCCAAGGGCTTTCTGGAAATACGCTCTAT.

About this clone: Genes here carry mouse names. The CDR3 extends 1 residue past the end of the read, so its final part is completed from the germline J gene. V and J are TRBV26 and TRBJ1-1; D gene uncertain. Trimming removed 6 bases at V and 7 bases at J, with 6 bases between. The CDR3 runs to 10 residues. Germline V gives CDR1 KGHPV, CDR2 FQNQEV (reference sequence). The sequenced part of the CDR3 DNA is TGTGCCAGCAGCGACAAAGAAGTCTTC. Protein sequence: CASSDKEVF. The full CDR3 protein is CASSDKEVFF.

Remarks on this clone: The genes and germline here are from mouse. The read stops 1 residue short of the end of the CDR3; the missing end is completed from the germline J gene. The sample holds other DNA sequences that translate to the same CDR3. This sequence joins TRBV19 and TRBJ1-1, with a possible D match to TRBD1 (5 bases). V lost 2 bases, J lost 1 base, and 9 bases lay in between. From germline, CDR1 is FNHDT and CDR2 SITEND (reference sequence). The CDR3 spans 14 residues. The sequenced part of the CDR3 DNA is TGTGCCAGCAGTATTGGGCAGGGAAACACAGAAGTCTTC. Translating gives CASSIGQGNTEVF. The whole CDR3 sequence is CASSIGQGNTEVFF.

This clone was detected a few times. Gene names and germline refer to mouse. The read gets to within 1 residue of the CDR3 end, and the germline J gene fills in the rest. The chain recombines TRBV4 with TRBJ2-2; D gene ambiguous. Trimming pared 5 bases from V and 4 bases from J, leaving 8 bases between. The germline CDR1 and CDR2 sequences are LGHDT and YNNKQL (reference sequence). The length of the CDR3 is 13 residues. The sequenced part of the CDR3 DNA is TGTGCCAGCAGCAGGGAAGGCACCGGGCAGCTCTAC. As protein: CASSREGTGQLY. From start to end, the CDR3 is CASSREGTGQLYF.

Comments on this clone: The listed genes are named as in mouse. The read gets to within 1 residue of the CDR3 end, and the germline J gene fills in the rest. This chain uses TRBV13-1 with TRBJ2-2; the D gene is possibly TRBD1 (5 bases). Germline assignment: CDR1 NSHNY and CDR2 SYGAGN. The CDR3 length is 14 residues. Trimming stripped 6 bases from V and 2 bases from J, with 11 bases between. The DNA read from the CDR3 is TGTGCCAGCAAGACAGCCAGGAACACCGGGCAGCTCTAC. It translates to CASKTARNTGQLY. The CDR3 reads in full as CASKTARNTGQLYF.

With respect to this clone: The gene symbols are mouse symbols. The DNA ends 1 residue before the CDR3 does, and the rest of the CDR3 is filled in from the germline J gene. This chain links TRBV26 with TRBJ2-5, with 10 nucleotides matching TRBD2. This CDR3 comprises 13 residues. Per the germline V gene, CDR1 is KGHPV and CDR2 is FQNQEV (reference sequence). The ends lost 6 bases at V and 4 bases at J; junction bases unmatched: 1. This chain's CDR3 is CASRDWGEDTQYF. The CDR3 bases that were read are TGTGCCAGCAGAGACTGGGGGGAAGACACCCAGTAC.

Regarding this clone: Genes here carry mouse names. The missing CDR3 end, 1 residue past where the read stops, is filled in from the germline J gene. The V gene is TRBV26, the J gene TRBJ1-2; no definite D call. The V gene lost 4 bases and the J gene lost 0 bases, with 6 bases spanning the gap. This CDR3 region has 13 residues. Germline V CDR1 and CDR2: KGHPV, FQNQEV (reference sequence). The sequenced CDR3 bases are TGTGCCAGCAGTCGCTCGGCAAACTCCGACTACACC. Its protein is CASSRSANSDYT. The CDR3 in its entirety is CASSRSANSDYTF.

Comments on this clone: Any gene name here is a mouse gene name. The sequenced fragment ends 1 residue before the CDR3 boundary, so the rest is inferred from the germline J gene. This chain connects TRBV13-1 to TRBJ2-4; D is ambiguous. V lost 4 bases and J 2 bases, leaving 8 bases between the germline ends. Germline CDR1 is NSHNY and CDR2 is SYGAGN. This CDR3 region has 13 residues. Partial CDR3 DNA: TGTGCCAGCAGTCCCGACATTCAAAACACCTTGTAC. Protein sequence: CASSPDIQNTLY. The full CDR3 sequence reads CASSPDIQNTLYF.

Remarks on this clone: Gene names follow the mouse nomenclature. The read ends 1 residue before the CDR3 terminus; that terminus is restored from the germline J gene. Within the sample, other DNA sequences also encode this same CDR3. V is TRBV2 and J is TRBJ1-4; 7 nucleotides agree with TRBD1. This CDR3 has 14 amino acids. V dropped 1 base and J dropped 4; count of bases not matched to a gene: 0. Germline assignment: CDR1 LGHNA and CDR2 YSYQKL. Incomplete CDR3 DNA: TGTGCCAGCAGCCAAGGGGACAGCAACGAAAGATTATTT. This encodes CASSQGDSNERLF. In full, the CDR3 is CASSQGDSNERLFF.

Concerning this clone itself: Mouse names are used for the genes. The CDR3 end falls 1 residue outside the read, so it is completed with the germline J gene. The chain employs TRBV2 and TRBJ1-5, with 10 positions matching TRBD1. Trimming took 5 bases from V and 9 from J; bases not matched to a gene: 1. Germline V gene data show CDR1 as LGHNA and CDR2 as YSYQKL. The CDR3 has 12 amino acids. The DNA read from the CDR3 is TGTGCCAGCAGCAGGGACAGGGGGGCTCCGCTT. Its protein product is CASSRDRGAPL. From start to end, the CDR3 is CASSRDRGAPLF.